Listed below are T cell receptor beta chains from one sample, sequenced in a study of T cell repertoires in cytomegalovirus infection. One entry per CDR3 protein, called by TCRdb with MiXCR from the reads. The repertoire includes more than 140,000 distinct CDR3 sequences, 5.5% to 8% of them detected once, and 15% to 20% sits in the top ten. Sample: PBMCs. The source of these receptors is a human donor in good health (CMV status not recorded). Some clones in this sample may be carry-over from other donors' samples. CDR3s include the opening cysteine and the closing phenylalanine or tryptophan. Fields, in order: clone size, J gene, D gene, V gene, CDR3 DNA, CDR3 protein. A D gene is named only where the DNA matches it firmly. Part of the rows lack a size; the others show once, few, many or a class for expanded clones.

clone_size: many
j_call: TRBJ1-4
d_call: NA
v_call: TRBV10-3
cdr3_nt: TGTGCCACCGGGACGGGTTCGGGTAATGAAAAACTGTTTTTT
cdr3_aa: CATGTGSGNEKLFF

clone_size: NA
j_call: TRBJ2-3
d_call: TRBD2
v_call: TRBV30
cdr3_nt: TGTGCCTGGAGTGGGACTAGCGGGGGCTCAGATACGCAGTATTTT
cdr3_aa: CAWSGTSGGSDTQYF

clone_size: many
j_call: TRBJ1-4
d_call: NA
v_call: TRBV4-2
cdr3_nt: TGTGCCAGCAGCCAACCGGGAGGAGGGGGGAAACTGTTTTTT
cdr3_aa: CASSQPGGGGKLFF

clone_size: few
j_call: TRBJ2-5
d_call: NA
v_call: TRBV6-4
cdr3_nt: TGTGCCAGCACGAAACCCCTCGGCGGCCAAGAGACCCAGTACTTC
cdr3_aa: CASTKPLGGQETQYF

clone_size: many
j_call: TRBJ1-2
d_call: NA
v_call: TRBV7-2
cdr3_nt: TGTGCCAGCAGCTTAGTAAGGGCTGAACGGTATGGCTACACCTTC
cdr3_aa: CASSLVRAERYGYTF

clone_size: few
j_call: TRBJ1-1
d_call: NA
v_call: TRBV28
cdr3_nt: TGTGCCAGCAAACCCGTGGAAGGACAGACGAACACTGAAGCTTTCTTT
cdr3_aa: CASKPVEGQTNTEAFF

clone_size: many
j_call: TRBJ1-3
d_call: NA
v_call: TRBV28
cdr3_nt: TGTGCCAGCAGTCCCAGGGGAAACACCATATATTTT
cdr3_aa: CASSPRGNTIYF

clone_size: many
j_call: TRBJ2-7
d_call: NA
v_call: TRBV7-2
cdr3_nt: TGTGCCAGCAGCTCCCGGGACGGTTTCTACGAGCAGTACTTC
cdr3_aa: CASSSRDGFYEQYF

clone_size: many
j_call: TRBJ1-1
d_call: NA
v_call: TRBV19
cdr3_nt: TGTGCCAGTACCGCGGGGAGCTGGAACACTGAAGCTTTCTTT
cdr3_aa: CASTAGSWNTEAFF

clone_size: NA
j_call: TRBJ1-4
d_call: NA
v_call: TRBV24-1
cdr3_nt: TGTGCCACCAGTGATGGAGGAGAAAAACTGTTTTTT
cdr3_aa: CATSDGGEKLFF

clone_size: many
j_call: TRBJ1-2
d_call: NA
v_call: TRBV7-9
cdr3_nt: TGTGCCAGCAGGGATGACGTTTATGGCTACACCTTC
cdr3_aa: CASRDDVYGYTF

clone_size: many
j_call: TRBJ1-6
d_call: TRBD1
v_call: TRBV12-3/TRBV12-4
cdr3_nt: TGTGCCAGCAGTTCCAGGGGGGGTAATTCACCCCTCCACTTT
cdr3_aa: CASSSRGGNSPLHF

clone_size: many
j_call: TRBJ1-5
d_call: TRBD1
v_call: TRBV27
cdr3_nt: TGTGCCCCAGGGGGTCATAGCAATCAGCCCCAGCATTTT
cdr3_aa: CAPGGHSNQPQHF

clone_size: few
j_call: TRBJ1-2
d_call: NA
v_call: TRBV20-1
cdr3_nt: TGCAGTGCCCCGAGATTGGGGATAGGTTATGGCTACACCTTC
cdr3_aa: CSAPRLGIGYGYTF

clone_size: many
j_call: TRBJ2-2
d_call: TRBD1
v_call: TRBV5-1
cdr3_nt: TGCGCCAGCAGCTTTACCTGGACAGGGGAGAACACCGGGGAGCTGTTTTTT
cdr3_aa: CASSFTWTGENTGELFF

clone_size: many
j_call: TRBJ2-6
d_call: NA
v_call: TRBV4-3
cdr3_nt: TGCGCCAGCAGCCAAGATACGTCGCGGGGTGGGGCCAACGTCCTGACTTTC
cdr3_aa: CASSQDTSRGGANVLTF

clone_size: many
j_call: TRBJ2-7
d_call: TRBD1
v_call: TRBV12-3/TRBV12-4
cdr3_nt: TGTGCCAGCAGCCAGGGACAGGGGGTTTACGAGCAGTACTTC
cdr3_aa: CASSQGQGVYEQYF

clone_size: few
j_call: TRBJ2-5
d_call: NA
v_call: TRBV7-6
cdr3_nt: TGTGCCAGCAGCTCACGGGACGGACAAGAGACCCAGTACTTC
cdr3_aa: CASSSRDGQETQYF

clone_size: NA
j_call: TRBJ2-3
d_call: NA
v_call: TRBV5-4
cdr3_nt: TGTGCCAGCAGCTCCTTTTCCACTAGCACAGATACGCAGTATTTT
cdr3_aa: CASSSFSTSTDTQYF

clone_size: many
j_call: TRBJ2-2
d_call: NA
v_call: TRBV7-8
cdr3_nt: TGTGCCAGTCAGGATAGGTCTATCGGGGAGCTGTTTTTT
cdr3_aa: CASQDRSIGELFF

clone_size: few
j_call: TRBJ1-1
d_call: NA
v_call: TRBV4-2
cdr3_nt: TGTGCCAGCAGCCAAGATGGGGCAGGGGACACTGAAGCTTTCTTT
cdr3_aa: CASSQDGAGDTEAFF

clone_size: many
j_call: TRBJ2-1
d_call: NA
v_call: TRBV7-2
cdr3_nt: TGTGCCAGCAGCTTAGTCGGGGGGCTGAATGAGCAGTTCTTC
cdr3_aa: CASSLVGGLNEQFF

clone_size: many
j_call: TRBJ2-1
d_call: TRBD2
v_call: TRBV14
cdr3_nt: TGTGCCAGCAGCCAAGAAAGAGCGGGGTATTACAATGAGCAGTTCTTC
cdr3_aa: CASSQERAGYYNEQFF

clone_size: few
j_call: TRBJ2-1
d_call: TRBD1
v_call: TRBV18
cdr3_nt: TGTGCCAGCTCAAGGGAAAGGGACAGCGATTACAATGAGCAGTTCTTC
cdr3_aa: CASSRERDSDYNEQFF

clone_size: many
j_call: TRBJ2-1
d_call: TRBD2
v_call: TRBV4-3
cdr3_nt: TGCGCCAGCAGCCAAGAAGGTGAGACTAGCGGGGGCGATGAGCAGTTCTTC
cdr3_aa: CASSQEGETSGGDEQFF

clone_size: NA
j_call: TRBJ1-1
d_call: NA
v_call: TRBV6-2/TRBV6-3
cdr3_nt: TGTGCCAGCAGGACAGTTCGGCTGAACACTGAAGCTTTCTTT
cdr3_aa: CASRTVRLNTEAFF

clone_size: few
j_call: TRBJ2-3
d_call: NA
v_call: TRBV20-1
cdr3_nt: TGCAGTGCTAGAGGATCGGGTGCAGATACGCAGTATTTT
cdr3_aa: CSARGSGADTQYF

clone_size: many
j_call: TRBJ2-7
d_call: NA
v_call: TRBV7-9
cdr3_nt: TGTGCCAGCAGCGCAGCGCCAGGGGCCCTCTACGAGCAGTACTTC
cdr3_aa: CASSAAPGALYEQYF

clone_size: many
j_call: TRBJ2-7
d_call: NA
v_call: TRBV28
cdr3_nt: TGTGCCAGCAGTTTAGGGATCAGCGAGCAGTACTTC
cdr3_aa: CASSLGISEQYF

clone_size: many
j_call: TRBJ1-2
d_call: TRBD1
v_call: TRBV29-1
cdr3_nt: TGCAGCGTTGAGAAGGGACAGAGCTATGGCTACACCTTC
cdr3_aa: CSVEKGQSYGYTF

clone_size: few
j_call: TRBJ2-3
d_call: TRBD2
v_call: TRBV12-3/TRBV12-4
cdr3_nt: TGTGCCAGCAGTTTAAGGGCTAGCGGGGTGGGCCCTAGCACAGATACGCAGTATTTT
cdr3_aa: CASSLRASGVGPSTDTQYF

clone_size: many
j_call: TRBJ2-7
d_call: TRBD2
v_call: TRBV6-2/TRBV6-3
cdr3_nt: TGTGCCAGCAGGATGTACCTAGCGGTCCCCTACGAGCAGTACTTC
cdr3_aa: CASRMYLAVPYEQYF

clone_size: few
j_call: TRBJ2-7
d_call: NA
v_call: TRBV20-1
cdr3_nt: TGCAGTGCTAGTGCACTAGGGAAAGACTACGAGCAGTACTTC
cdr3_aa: CSASALGKDYEQYF